This is a list of T cell receptor beta chains from one sample in a study of regulatory T cells in long-lasting Graves disease. Via MiXCR, TCRdb re-called the multiplex PCR reads, giving one row per CDR3 protein. The table includes approximately 400,000 distinct CDR3 sequences, 10% to 15% detected once. The data were also submitted as part of a second study, on T cells in Graves' hyperthyroidism and ophthalmopathy.

This material consisted of peripheral blood mononuclear cells (PBMCs), taken at new diagnosis, from a patient treated with antithyroid drugs. Receptors originate from a woman aged 18-29 years with Graves disease. CDR3s include the opening cysteine and the closing phenylalanine or tryptophan. The D gene is left open where the match is weak. Clone size is given for some rows only: seen once, a few or many times, or a class if the clone is expanded.

TGTGCCAGCAGACCTCTACAGGTGACCACAGATACGCAGTATTTT,CASRPLQVTTDTQYF,TRBV12-3/TRBV12-4,TRBJ2-3,many,-
TGTGCCAGCAGTTTGGGGACAGGGGTTTTCACAGATACGCAGTATTTT,CASSLGTGVFTDTQYF,TRBV12-3/TRBV12-4,TRBJ2-3,few,TRBD1
TGTGCCAGCAGCTGGGGCCAGGTGAACACTGAAGCTTTCTTT,CASSWGQVNTEAFF,TRBV7-3,TRBJ1-1,many,-
TGCAGCGTTGCCCCGGGGGGGGCTCGTGAGCAGTTCTTC,CSVAPGGAREQFF,TRBV29-1,TRBJ2-1,many,TRBD2
TGCGCCAGCAGCACACCGGGACCGCGGGAAGTTAGGGTTTTCAATGCGCAGTTCTTC,CASSTPGPREVRVFNAQFF,TRBV5-1,TRBJ2-1,-,-
TGTGCCACCAGCAGAGATGGGGCGGTCTATGGCTACACCTTC,CATSRDGAVYGYTF,TRBV15,TRBJ1-2,-,-
TGTGCCAGCAGTTACTACGCGGTCGATGAGCAGTTCTTC,CASSYYAVDEQFF,TRBV6-2/TRBV6-3,TRBJ2-1,many,-
TGTGCCAGCAGTTTATGGATGTCGGAAGCTTTCTTT,CASSLWMSEAFF,TRBV28,TRBJ1-1,many,-
TGTGCCAGCAGTTTTGGGGGCCGGGACAGACTGTTTTTT,CASSFGGRDRLFF,TRBV27,TRBJ1-4,-,TRBD1
TGCGCCAGCAGCTTGGACACCTATGGCTACACCTTC,CASSLDTYGYTF,TRBV5-1,TRBJ1-2,-,-
TGTGCCAGCAGTTTCGGGTGGAAGGGCCGGGGGGGGAATGAGCAGTTCTTC,CASSFGWKGRGGNEQFF,TRBV28,TRBJ2-1,-,TRBD2
TGTGCCACCGTTGACAGGGGGCTGCTGAACACTGAAGCTTTCTTT,CATVDRGLLNTEAFF,TRBV6-1,TRBJ1-1,-,TRBD1
TGTGCCAGTAGTACGACCGCGCGGACCCAGTACTTC,CASSTTARTQYF,TRBV19,TRBJ2-5,many,-